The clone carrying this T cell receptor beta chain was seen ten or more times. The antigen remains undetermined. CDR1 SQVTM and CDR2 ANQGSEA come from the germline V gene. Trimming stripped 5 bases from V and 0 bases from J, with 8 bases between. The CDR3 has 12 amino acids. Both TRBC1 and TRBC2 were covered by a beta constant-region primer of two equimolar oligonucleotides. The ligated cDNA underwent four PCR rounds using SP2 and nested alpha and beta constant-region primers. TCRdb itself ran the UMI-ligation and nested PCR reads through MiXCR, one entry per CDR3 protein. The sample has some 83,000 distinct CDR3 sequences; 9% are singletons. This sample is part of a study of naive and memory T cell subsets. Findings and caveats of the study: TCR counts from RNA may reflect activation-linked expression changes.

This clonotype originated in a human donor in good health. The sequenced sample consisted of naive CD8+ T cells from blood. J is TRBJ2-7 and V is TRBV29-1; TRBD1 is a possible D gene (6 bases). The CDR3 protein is CSVQDSSYEQYF. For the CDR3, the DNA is TGCAGCGTTCAGGACAGCTCCTACGAGCAGTACTTC.